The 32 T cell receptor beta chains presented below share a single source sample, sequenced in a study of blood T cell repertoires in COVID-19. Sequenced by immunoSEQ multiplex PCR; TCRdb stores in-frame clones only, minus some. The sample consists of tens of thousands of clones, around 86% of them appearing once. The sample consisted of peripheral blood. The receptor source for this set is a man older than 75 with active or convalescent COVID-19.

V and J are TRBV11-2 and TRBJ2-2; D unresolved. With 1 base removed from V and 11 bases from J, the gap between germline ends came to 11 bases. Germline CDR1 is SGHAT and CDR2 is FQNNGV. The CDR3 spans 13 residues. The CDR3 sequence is CASSLVVTPELFF. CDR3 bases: TGTGCCAGCAGCTTAGTGGTGACACCAGAGCTGTTTTTT.

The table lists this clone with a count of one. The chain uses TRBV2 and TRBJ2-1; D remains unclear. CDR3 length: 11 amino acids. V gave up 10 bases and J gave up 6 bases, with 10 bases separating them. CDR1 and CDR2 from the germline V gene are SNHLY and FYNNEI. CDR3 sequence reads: CATSQSNEQFF. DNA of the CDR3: TGTGCCACCAGCCAATCCAATGAGCAGTTCTTC.

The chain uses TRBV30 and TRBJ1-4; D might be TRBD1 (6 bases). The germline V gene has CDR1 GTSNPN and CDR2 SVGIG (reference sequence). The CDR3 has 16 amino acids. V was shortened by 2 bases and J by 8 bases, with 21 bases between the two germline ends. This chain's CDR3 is CAWSPTQGSGLEKLFF. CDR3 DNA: TGTGCCTGGAGTCCGACCCAGGGGTCGGGCTTGGAAAAACTGTTTTTT.

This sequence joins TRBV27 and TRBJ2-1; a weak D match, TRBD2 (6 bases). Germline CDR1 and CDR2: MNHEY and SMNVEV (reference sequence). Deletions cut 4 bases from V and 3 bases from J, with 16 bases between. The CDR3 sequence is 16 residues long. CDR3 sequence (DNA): TGTGCCAGCAGTTCCCAAACTAGCCTGAGCTACAATGAGCAGTTCTTC. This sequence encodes CASSSQTSLSYNEQFF.

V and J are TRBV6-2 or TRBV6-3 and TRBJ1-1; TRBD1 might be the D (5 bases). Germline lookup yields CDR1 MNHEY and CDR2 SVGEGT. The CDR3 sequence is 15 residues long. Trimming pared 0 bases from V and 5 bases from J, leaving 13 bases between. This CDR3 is CASSYSGRQGTEAFF. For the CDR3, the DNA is TGTGCCAGCAGTTACTCTGGGAGGCAGGGTACTGAAGCTTTCTTT.

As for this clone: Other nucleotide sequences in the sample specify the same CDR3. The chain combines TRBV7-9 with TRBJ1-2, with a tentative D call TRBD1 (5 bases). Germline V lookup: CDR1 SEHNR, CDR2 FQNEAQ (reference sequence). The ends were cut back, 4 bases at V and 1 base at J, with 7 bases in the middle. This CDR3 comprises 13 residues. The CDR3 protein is CASSSQGNYGYTF. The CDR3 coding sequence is TGTGCCAGCAGCTCTCAGGGTAACTATGGCTACACCTTC.

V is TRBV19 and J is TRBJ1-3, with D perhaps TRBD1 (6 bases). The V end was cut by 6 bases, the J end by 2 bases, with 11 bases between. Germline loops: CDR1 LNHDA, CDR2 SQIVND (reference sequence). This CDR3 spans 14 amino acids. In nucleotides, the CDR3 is TGTGCCAGTAGCCGAGGGGGGGCTGGAAACACCATATATTTT. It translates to CASSRGGAGNTIYF.

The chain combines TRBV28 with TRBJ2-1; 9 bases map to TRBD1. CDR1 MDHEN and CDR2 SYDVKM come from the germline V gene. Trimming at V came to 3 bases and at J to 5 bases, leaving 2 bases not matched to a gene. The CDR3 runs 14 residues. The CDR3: CASSFRTGDNEQFF. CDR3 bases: TGTGCCAGCAGTTTCCGGACAGGGGACAATGAGCAGTTCTTC.

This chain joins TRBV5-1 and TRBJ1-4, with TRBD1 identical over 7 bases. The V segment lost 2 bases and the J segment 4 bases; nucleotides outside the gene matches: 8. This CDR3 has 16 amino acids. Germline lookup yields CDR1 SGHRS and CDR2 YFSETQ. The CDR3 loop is CASSLSPGQSNEKLFF. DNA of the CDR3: TGCGCCAGCAGCTTATCACCGGGACAGAGTAATGAAAAACTGTTTTTT.

As DNA, the CDR3 is TGTGCCAGCAGACACAGTCAGTTTAGGTCCCAGCATTTT. Translated: CASRHSQFRSQHF. This chain links TRBV28 with TRBJ1-5, with D uncertain. The CDR3 length is 13 residues. Germline CDR1 and CDR2: MDHEN and SYDVKM. V lost 6 bases and J 11 bases, leaving 17 bases between the germline ends.

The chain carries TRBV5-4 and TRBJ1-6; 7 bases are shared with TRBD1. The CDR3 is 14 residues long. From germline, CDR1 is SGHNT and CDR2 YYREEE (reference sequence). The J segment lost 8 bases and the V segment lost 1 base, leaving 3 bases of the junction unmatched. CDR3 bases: TGTGCCAGCAGCTTGCAGGGGGTATATTCACCCCTCCACTTT. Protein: CASSLQGVYSPLHF.

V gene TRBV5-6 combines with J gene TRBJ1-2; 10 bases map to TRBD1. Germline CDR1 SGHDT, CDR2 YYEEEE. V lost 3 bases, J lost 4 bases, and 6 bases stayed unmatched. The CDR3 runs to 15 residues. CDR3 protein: CASSSRDRGGYGYTF. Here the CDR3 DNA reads TGTGCCAGCAGCTCCCGGGACAGGGGTGGCTATGGCTACACCTTC.

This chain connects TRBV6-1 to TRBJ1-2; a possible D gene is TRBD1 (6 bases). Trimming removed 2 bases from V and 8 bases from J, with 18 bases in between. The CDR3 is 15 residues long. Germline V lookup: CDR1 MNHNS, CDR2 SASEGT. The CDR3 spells CASSEHRAIASGYTF. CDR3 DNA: TGTGCCAGCAGTGAACACAGGGCCATCGCCTCAGGCTACACCTTC.

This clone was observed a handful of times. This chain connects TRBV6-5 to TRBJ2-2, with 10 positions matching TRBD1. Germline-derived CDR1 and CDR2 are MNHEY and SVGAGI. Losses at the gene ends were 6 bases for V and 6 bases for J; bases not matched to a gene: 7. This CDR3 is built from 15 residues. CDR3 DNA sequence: TGTGCCAGCAGGGCCGGGACAGGGGCTGCCGGGGAGCTGTTTTTT. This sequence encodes CASRAGTGAAGELFF.

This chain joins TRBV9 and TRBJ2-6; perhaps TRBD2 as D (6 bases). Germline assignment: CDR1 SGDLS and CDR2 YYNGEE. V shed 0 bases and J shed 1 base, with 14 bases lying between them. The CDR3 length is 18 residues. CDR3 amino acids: CASSVVAPGLSGANVLTF. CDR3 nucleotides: TGTGCCAGCAGCGTAGTAGCTCCCGGACTATCTGGGGCCAACGTCCTGACTTTC.

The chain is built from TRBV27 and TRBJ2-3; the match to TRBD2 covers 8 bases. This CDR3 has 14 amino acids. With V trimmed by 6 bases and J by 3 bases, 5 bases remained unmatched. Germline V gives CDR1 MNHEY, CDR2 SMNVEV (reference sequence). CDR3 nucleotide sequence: TGTGCCAGCAGAGCCCGACTAGCGACAGATACGCAGTATTTT. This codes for CASRARLATDTQYF.

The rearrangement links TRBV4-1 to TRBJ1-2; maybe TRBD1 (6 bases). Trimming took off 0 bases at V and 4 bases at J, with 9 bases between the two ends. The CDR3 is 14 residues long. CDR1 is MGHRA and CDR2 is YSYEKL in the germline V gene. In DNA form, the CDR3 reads TGCGCCAGCAGCCAAGATAGGGGGGGCTATGGCTACACCTTC. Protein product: CASSQDRGGYGYTF.

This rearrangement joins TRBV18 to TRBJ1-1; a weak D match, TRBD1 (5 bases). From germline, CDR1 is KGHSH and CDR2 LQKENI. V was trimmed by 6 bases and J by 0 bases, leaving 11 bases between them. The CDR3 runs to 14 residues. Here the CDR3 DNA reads TGTGCCAGCTCGACAGCCTTTATGAACACTGAAGCTTTCTTT. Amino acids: CASSTAFMNTEAFF.

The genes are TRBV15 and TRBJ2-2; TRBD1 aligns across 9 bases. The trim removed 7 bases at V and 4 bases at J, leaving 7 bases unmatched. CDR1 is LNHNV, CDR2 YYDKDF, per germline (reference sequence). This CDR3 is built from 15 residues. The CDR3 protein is CATNRDRVSTGELFF. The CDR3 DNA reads TGTGCCACCAACCGGGACAGGGTTAGCACCGGGGAGCTGTTTTTT.

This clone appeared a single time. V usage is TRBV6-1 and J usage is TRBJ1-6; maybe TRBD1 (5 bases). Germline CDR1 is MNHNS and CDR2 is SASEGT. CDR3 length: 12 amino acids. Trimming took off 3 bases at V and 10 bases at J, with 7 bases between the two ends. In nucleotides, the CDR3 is TGTGCCAGCAGTGACGCAGGGTCACCCCTCCACTTT. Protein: CASSDAGSPLHF.

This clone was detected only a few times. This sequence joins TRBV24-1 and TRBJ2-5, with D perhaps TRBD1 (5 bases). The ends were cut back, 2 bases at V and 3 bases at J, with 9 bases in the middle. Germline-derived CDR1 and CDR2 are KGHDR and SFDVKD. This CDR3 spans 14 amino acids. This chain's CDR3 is CATSDSQGKETQYF. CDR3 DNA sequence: TGTGCCACCAGTGATTCGCAGGGTAAAGAGACCCAGTACTTC.

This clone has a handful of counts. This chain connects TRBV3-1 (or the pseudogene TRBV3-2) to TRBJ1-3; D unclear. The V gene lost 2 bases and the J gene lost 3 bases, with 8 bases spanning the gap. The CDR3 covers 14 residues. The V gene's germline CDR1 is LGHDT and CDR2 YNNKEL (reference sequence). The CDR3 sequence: CASSQMVRGNTIYF. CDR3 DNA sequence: TGTGCCAGCAGCCAAATGGTGCGTGGAAACACCATATATTTT.

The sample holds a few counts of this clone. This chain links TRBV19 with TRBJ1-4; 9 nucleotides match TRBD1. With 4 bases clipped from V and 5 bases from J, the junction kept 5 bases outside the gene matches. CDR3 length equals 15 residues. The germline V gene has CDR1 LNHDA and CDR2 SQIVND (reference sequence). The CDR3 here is CASSNRGHLNEKLFF. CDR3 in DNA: TGTGCCAGTAGTAACAGGGGGCACCTAAATGAAAAACTGTTTTTT. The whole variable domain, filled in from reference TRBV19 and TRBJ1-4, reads DGGITQSPKYLFRKEGQNVTLSCEQNLNHDAMYWYRQDPGQGLRLIYYSQIVNDFQKGDIAEGYSVSREKKESFPLTVTSAQKNPTAFYLCASSNRGHLNEKLFFGSGTQLSVL.

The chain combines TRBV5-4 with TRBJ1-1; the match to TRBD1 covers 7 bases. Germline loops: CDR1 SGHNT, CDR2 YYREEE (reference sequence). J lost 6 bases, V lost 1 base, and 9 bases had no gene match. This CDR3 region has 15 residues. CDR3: CASSLLRQGTAEAFF. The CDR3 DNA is TGTGCCAGCAGCTTGCTCCGACAGGGCACGGCTGAAGCTTTCTTT. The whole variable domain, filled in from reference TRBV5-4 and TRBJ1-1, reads ETGVTQSPTHLIKTRGQQVTLRCSSQSGHNTVSWYQQALGQGPQFIFQYYREEENGRGNFPPRFSGLQFPNYSSELNVNALELDDSALYLCASSLLRQGTAEAFFGQGTRLTVV.

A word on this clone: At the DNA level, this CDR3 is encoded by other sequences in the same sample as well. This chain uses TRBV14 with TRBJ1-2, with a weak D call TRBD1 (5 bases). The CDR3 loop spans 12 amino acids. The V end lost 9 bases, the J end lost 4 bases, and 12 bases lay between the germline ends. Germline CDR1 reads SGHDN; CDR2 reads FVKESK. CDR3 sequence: CASSSQGYGYTF. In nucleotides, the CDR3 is TGTGCCAGTAGTAGCCAGGGCTATGGCTACACCTTC. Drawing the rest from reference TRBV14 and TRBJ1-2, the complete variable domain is EAGVTQFPSHSVIEKGQTVTLRCDPISGHDNLYWYRRVMGKEIKFLLHFVKESKQDESGMPNNRFLAERTGGTYSTLKVQPAELEDSGVYFCASSSQGYGYTFGSGTRLTVV.

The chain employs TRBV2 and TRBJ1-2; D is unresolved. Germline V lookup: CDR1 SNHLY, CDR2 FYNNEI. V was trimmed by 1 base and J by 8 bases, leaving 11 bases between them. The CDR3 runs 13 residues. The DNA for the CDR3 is TGTGCCAGCAGTGAAGGGGGAGTTGGCGGCTACACCTTC. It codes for CASSEGGVGGYTF.

The CDR3: CASRTGFRNSPLHF. CDR3 sequence (DNA): TGTGCCAGCAGGACAGGGTTTCGGAATTCACCCCTCCACTTT. The chain uses TRBV28 and TRBJ1-6; TRBD1 aligns across 7 bases. V shed 6 bases and J 7 bases; nucleotides not matched to a gene: 6. This CDR3 has 14 residues. Germline-derived CDR1 and CDR2 are MDHEN and SYDVKM.

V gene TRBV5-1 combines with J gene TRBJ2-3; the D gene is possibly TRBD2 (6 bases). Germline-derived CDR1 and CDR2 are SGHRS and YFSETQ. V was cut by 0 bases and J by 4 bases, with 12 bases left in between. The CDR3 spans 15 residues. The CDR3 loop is CASSLVGTHPDTQYF. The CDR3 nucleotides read TGCGCCAGCAGCTTGGTGGGGACTCATCCAGATACGCAGTATTTT.

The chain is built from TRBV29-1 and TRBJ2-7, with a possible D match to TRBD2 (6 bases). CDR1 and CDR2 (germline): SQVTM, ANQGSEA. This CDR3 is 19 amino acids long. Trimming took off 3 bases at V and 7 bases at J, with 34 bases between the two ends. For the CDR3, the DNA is TGCAGCGTTGATGGACGGGGGAAGGGGTCCTTTTTAACTCTACGGGAGCAGTACGTC. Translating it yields CSVDGRGKGSFLTLREQYV.

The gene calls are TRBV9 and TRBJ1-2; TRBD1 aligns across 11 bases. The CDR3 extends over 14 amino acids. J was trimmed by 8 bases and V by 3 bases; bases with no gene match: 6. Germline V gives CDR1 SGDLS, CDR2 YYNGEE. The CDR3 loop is CASSDRDRGLGYTF. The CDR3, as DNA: TGTGCCAGCAGCGACCGGGACAGGGGGTTAGGCTACACCTTC. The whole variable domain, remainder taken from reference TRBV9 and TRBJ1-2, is DSGVTQTPKHLITATGQRVTLRCSPRSGDLSVYWYQQSLDQGLQFLIQYYNGEERAKGNILERFSAQQFPDLHSELNLSSLELGDSALYFCASSDRDRGLGYTFGSGTRLTVV.

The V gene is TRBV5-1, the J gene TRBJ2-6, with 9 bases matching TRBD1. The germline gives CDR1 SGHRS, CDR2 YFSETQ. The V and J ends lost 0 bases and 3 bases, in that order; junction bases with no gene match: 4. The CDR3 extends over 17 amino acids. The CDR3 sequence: CASSLAGQGFGANVLTF. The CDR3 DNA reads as TGCGCCAGCAGCTTGGCGGGACAGGGTTTTGGGGCCAACGTCCTGACTTTC. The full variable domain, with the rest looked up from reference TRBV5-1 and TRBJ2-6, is KAGVTQTPRYLIKTRGQQVTLSCSPISGHRSVSWYQQTPGQGLQFLFEYFSETQRNKGNFPGRFSGRQFSNSRSEMNVSTLELGDSALYLCASSLAGQGFGANVLTFGAGSRLTVL.

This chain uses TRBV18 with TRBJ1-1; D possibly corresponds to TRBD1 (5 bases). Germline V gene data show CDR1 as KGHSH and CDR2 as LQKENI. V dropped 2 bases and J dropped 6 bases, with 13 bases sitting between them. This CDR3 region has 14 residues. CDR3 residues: CASSPAGVLSEAFF. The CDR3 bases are TGTGCCAGCTCACCAGCGGGGGTGCTCTCTGAAGCTTTCTTT.